This T cell receptor (beta chain) originates from a study of blood T cell repertoires in COVID-19. Assay: immunoSEQ multiplex PCR; the TCRdb copy retains only in-frame clones and omits some. The top ten clones hold roughly 3.5% of a sample with about 95,000 clones, approximately 91% of them seen once. The length of the CDR3 is 13 residues. Germline V lookup: CDR1 LNHDA, CDR2 SQIVND (reference sequence). A note on this clone: The junction differs from germline at one of its ends, possibly a read error.

The sequence was obtained from a woman aged 70-85 years with acute or convalescent COVID-19. What was sequenced was peripheral blood. This sequence joins TRBV19 and TRBJ1-5; the D gene is possibly TRBD1 (5 bases). Here the CDR3 DNA reads TGTGCCAGTAGTATATCTGGGGCTCAGGCCCAGCATTTT. It encodes CASSISGAQAQHF.